Following are 3 T cell receptor beta chains from one sample sequenced in a study of cytomegalovirus exposure and HLA in healthy donors. PCR amplification relied on 60 Vbeta primers (plus 13 Jbeta primers). Produced via immunoSEQ multiplex PCR; TCRdb's table is partial and in-frame only. The table records fewer than 150,000 clones, about 64% of them present only once. Sequencing input: PBMCs. These receptors were obtained from a man aged 18 to 30 in good health and CMV-seropositive.

J is TRBJ2-1 and V is TRBV7-9, with 7 bases identical to TRBD2. The ends lost 3 bases at V and 5 bases at J; junction bases unmatched: 10. Germline V CDR1 and CDR2: SEHNR, FQNEAQ (reference sequence). The CDR3 is made up of 16 amino acids. This chain's CDR3 is CASSFESWGGDNEQFF. CDR3 bases: TGTGCCAGCAGCTTCGAGTCCTGGGGGGGGGACAATGAGCAGTTCTTC.

V gene TRBV19 combines with J gene TRBJ2-5; TRBD2 matches 7 bases. Germline V gene lookup returns CDR1 LNHDA and CDR2 SQIVND (reference sequence). The CDR3 contains 15 residues. Trimming took 2 bases from V and 2 from J; bases not matched to a gene: 5. CDR3 sequence: CASSITGTKQETQYF. Written as DNA, the CDR3 is TGTGCCAGTAGTATAACCGGGACTAAACAAGAGACCCAGTACTTC.

The V gene is TRBV29-1, the J gene TRBJ1-1; possibly TRBD1 for D (5 bases). In germline, CDR1 is SQVTM, CDR2 ANQGSEA. The CDR3 consists of 14 residues. With 7 bases removed from V and 3 bases from J, the gap between germline ends came to 18 bases. The CDR3 bases are TGCAGCGGGAGTCGCGGGGGTCCGTACACTGAAGCTTTCTTT. Protein: CSGSRGGPYTEAFF.